This TCR beta chain was documented in a study of CD8+ T cells in alopecia areata. Study observations and caveats: Scalp and blood samples kept many expanded lesional clones throughout tofacitinib.

Extracted RNA was reverse transcribed, and the resulting cDNA served as sequencing template. Method: immunoSEQ multiplex PCR; TCRdb's copy keeps in-frame clones and lacks some. The data show some 150,000 clones, around 87% seen once. About this clone itself: Its target is unknown.

Germline-derived CDR1 and CDR2 are SQVTM and ANQGSEA. The CDR3 length is 16 residues. V lost 1 base and J lost 4; bases outside the gene matches: 6. The treatment: oral pan-JAK inhibitor, 5-10 mg twice daily. Material: CD8+ T cells sorted from blood, obtained at week 4, from a patient treated with tofacitinib. This sequence was found in a human donor with alopecia areata. The rearrangement joins TRBV29-1 to TRBJ2-1, with 11 bases that match TRBD1. For the CDR3, the DNA is TGCAGCGTTGAAGGGACAGGGGGCTCCCCGTACAATGAGCAGTTCTTC. It translates to CSVEGTGGSPYNEQFF.